This T cell receptor beta chain stems from a study of cytomegalovirus exposure and HLA in healthy donors. Whole-study results and caveats: Reported performance of the classifier showed diagnosis of cytomegalovirus status with high specificity and sensitivity.

13 Jbeta primers and 60 Vbeta primers were used for the PCR. Measured with immunoSEQ multiplex PCR; TCRdb has only the in-frame clones, and not every one. The sample holds under 200,000 clones, roughly 77% seen once. This clone was seen only a few times. The antigen is undetermined. V shed 4 bases and J 4 bases; nucleotides not matched to a gene: 7. The V gene's germline CDR1 is SGHTA and CDR2 FQGNSA. CDR3 size: 15 residues. Sequenced material: PBMCs. This clonotype was sampled from a man between 35 and 55 years old in good health and CMV-seropositive. This chain joins TRBV7-2 and TRBJ1-5; TRBD1 matches at 7 bases. CDR3: CASSSGQAANQPQHF. The CDR3 DNA follows: TGTGCCAGCAGCTCCGGACAGGCGGCGAATCAGCCCCAGCATTTT.